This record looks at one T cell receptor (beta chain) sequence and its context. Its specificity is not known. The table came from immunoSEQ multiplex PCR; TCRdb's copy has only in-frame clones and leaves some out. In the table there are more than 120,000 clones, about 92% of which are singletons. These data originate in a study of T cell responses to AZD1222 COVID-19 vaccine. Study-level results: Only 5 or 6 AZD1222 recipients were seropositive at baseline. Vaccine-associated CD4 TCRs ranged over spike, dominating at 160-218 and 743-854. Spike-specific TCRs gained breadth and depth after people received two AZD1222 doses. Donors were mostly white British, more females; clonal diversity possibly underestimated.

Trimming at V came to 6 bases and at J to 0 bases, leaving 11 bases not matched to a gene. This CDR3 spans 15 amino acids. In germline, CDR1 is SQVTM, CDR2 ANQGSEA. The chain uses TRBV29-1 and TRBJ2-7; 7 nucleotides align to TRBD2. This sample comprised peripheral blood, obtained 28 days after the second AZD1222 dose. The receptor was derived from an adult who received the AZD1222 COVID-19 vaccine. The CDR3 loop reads CSVRPEREGSYEQYF. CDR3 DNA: TGCAGCGTGCGACCTGAGAGGGAGGGCTCCTACGAGCAGTACTTC.